A single sample gave rise to the 12 T cell receptor beta chains below, sequenced in a study of T-cell memory formation after mild COVID-19. Via MiXCR, TCRdb re-called the 5' RACE reads, giving one row per CDR3 protein. The profile covers around 250,000 distinct CDR3 sequences, with 15% to 20% appearing a single time and 23% taken by the ten largest. Material: PBMCs or a T cell subset sorted from them (not recorded which). The receptors were gathered from a man aged 18 to 29 who had mild COVID-19 (a few samples of this study predate the infection). Cell type and time point are not known.

The CDR3 sequence: CASSIQGLGYGYTF. CDR3 in DNA: TGTGCCAGCAGCATCCAGGGACTGGGCTATGGCTACACCTTC. The rearrangement links TRBV7-9 to TRBJ1-2, with D possibly being TRBD1 (5 bases). Trimming removed 5 bases at V and 4 bases at J, with 14 bases between. This CDR3 spans 14 amino acids. CDR1 and CDR2 from the germline V gene are SEHNR and FQNEAQ (reference sequence).

In this sample, this clonotype turned up a few times. V and J are TRBV5-1 and TRBJ2-7, with 8 positions matching TRBD2. The germline V gene has CDR1 SGHRS and CDR2 YFSETQ. J gave up 4 bases and V 4 bases, and 7 bases lay outside the gene matches. This CDR3 contains 14 residues. The CDR3 sequence is CASSLTSGGYEQYV. The CDR3 region has the DNA TGCGCCAGCAGCCTAACTAGCGGTGGTTACGAGCAGTACGTC.

This clonotype was recorded a few times. The CDR3 DNA follows: TGCAGCGTTGCCGTGGGGGGGATATGGACCGGGGAGCTGTTTTTT. Its translation is CSVAVGGIWTGELFF. The chain recombines TRBV29-1 with TRBJ2-2; the match to TRBD2 covers 7 bases. The germline CDR1 and CDR2 sequences are SQVTM and ANQGSEA. V dropped 4 bases and J dropped 5; count of bases not matched to a gene: 10. The CDR3 is made up of 15 amino acids.

CDR3 DNA sequence: TGTGCTAGTGGTTTGGTCTCGGGCAGGGCAGGGGGGCCTCTAGGAGAGCAGTACTTC. Translation: CASGLVSGRAGGPLGEQYF. V usage is TRBV12-5 and J usage is TRBJ2-7, with TRBD1 as a possible D gene (7 bases). Germline loops: CDR1 LGHNT, CDR2 FRNRAP. The CDR3 consists of 19 residues. Trimming took off 0 bases at V and 7 bases at J, with 28 bases between the two ends.

V is TRBV18 and J is TRBJ1-6, with TRBD1 matching over 7 bases. J was trimmed by 13 bases and V by 3 bases; bases with no gene match: 9. Looked up from germline, CDR1 is KGHSH and CDR2 is LQKENI. This CDR3 spans 14 amino acids. CDR3 amino acids: CASSPEGQSVPLHF. CDR3 nucleotides: TGTGCCAGCTCACCGGAGGGACAGTCCGTTCCCCTCCACTTT.

The chain carries TRBV18 and TRBJ2-3, with 7 bases that match TRBD1. The germline gives CDR1 KGHSH, CDR2 LQKENI. This CDR3 is 13 amino acids long. J lost 6 bases, V lost 3 bases, and 3 bases had no gene match. CDR3 sequence (DNA): TGTGCCAGCTCACCTCCGACAGGGGATACGCAGTATTTT. As protein: CASSPPTGDTQYF.

In nucleotides, the CDR3 is TGTGCCATCAGTACACGACTTGCGGTCACAGATACGCAGTATTTT. Residues: CAISTRLAVTDTQYF. This sequence joins TRBV10-3 and TRBJ2-3; D is undetermined. V lost 5 bases, J lost 2 bases, and 14 bases lay in between. Germline V gene sequence: CDR1 ENHRY, CDR2 SYGVKD. The CDR3 spans 15 residues.

This sequence joins TRBV4-1 and TRBJ2-4, with D perhaps assigned TRBD1 or TRBD2 (6 bases each). The germline gives CDR1 MGHRA, CDR2 YSYEKL. With 1 base removed from V and 7 bases from J, the gap between germline ends came to 20 bases. CDR3 length: 17 amino acids. The CDR3 protein is CASSQVRDTKSWNIQYF. For the CDR3, the DNA is TGCGCCAGCAGCCAAGTGCGGGACACCAAATCATGGAACATTCAGTACTTC.

The chain links TRBV4-3 to TRBJ2-7; no definite D call. CDR1 and CDR2 (germline): LGHNA, YSLEER. The CDR3 has 15 amino acids. The ends were cut back, 4 bases at V and 0 bases at J, with 13 bases in the middle. In DNA form, the CDR3 reads TGCGCCAGCAGCCGAGCCGCCCCAGGCTCCTACGAGCAGTACTTC. It specifies CASSRAAPGSYEQYF.

A few counts support this clonotype. The chain is built from TRBV6-2 or TRBV6-3 and TRBJ2-7; TRBD2 aligns across 11 bases. Trimming removed 5 bases from V and 1 base from J; junction bases left unmatched: 4. Germline V gene lookup returns CDR1 MNHEY and CDR2 SVGEGT. The CDR3 runs 15 residues. The CDR3 sequence: CASSVLAGGSYEQYF. In DNA, the CDR3 is TGTGCCAGCAGTGTCCTAGCGGGGGGATCCTACGAGCAGTACTTC.

This clonotype appeared many times. The chain is built from TRBV7-2 and TRBJ2-4; maybe TRBD1 (8 bases). There are 14 residues in the CDR3. V was trimmed by 3 bases and J by 8 bases, leaving 14 bases between them. Germline V gene data show CDR1 as SGHTA and CDR2 as FQGNSA. The DNA for the CDR3 is TGTGCCAGCAGCTTCAGACAGGGGAGGGACATTCAGTACTTC. Residues: CASSFRQGRDIQYF.

This sequence joins TRBV3-1 and TRBJ2-2, with D perhaps TRBD2 (5 bases). The CDR3 is 16 residues long. V was shortened by 4 bases and J by 4 bases, with 16 bases between the two germline ends. Germline V gives CDR1 LGHDT, CDR2 YNNKEL (reference sequence). CDR3 sequence: CASSRSRGGGTGELFF. In DNA form, the CDR3 reads TGTGCCAGCAGCCGATCGCGAGGAGGTGGCACCGGGGAGCTGTTTTTT.